This TCR beta chain was sequenced in a study of blood T cell repertoires in COVID-19. Original data processing: The assay estimated nucleated cells by amplifying reference gene primers. The data were produced by immunoSEQ multiplex PCR, yet TCRdb's version contains in-frame clones alone and is incomplete. V, J and clone size were drawn from that table, and D and trimming were deduced from the DNA. This sample yields about 120,000 clones, of which approximately 86% are seen a single time; 6.5% to 8.5% belongs to the top ten. V shed 0 bases and J 6 bases; nucleotides not matched to a gene: 4. The CDR3 has 15 residues. Germline-derived CDR1 and CDR2 are GTSNPN and SVGIG (reference sequence).

The J gene is TRBJ1-6, the V gene TRBV30; 8 nucleotides match TRBD1. The receptor was isolated from a human donor in a cohort sampled during active COVID-19. The sequenced material came from peripheral blood. The CDR3, as DNA: TGTGCCTGGAGTGTACGGACAGGGATTAATTCACCCCTCCACTTT. This sequence encodes CAWSVRTGINSPLHF.